This T cell receptor beta chain was identified during a study of T cell responses to AZD1222 COVID-19 vaccine. General study findings and limits: Clonal diversity was possibly underestimated; the donors were predominantly white British and more often female.

Clones were read by immunoSEQ multiplex PCR, and TCRdb kept only the in-frame ones, dropping some. Of about 150,000 clones listed, around 86% were seen once; the top ten hold 3.5% to 5%. Turning to this clone: Its specificity is not known.

The length of the CDR3 is 14 residues. CDR1 is MNHEY, CDR2 SMNVEV, per germline (reference sequence). V gave up 8 bases and J gave up 12 bases; unmatched junction bases: 16. The source material was peripheral blood, sampled on day 0 of MenACWY control vaccination. The TCR originated in an adult in good health. The chain uses TRBV27 and TRBJ1-2; TRBD1 agrees at 9 bases. The CDR3 bases are TGTGCCAGCCGTAAGGGACAGGGTAACGGAGAGAACACCTTC. Translation gives CASRKGQGNGENTF.